The present T cell receptor beta chain was sequenced within a study of PD-L1 blockade in urothelial cancer. Study summary: The researchers analyzed blood 3 weeks (second dose) and 6 weeks after treatment start.

The germline gives CDR1 SGHTA, CDR2 FQGTGA. This CDR3 is built from 16 residues. V lost 4 bases to trimming and J lost 9 bases; unmatched junction nucleotides: 10. Assay used: immunoSEQ multiplex PCR; TCRdb lists only in-frame clones, some missing. Here the sample spans 95,000 to 130,000 clones, roughly 90% being singletons. Regarding time point: peripheral blood 6 weeks after treatment start. Patients presented with locally advanced or metastatic urothelial carcinoma. Sample numbers ranged from 1 to 8 per patient, encompassing pretreatment and on-treatment collections. The receptor was derived from a man aged 60-69 years with urothelial cancer. This rearrangement joins TRBV7-3 to TRBJ2-1; 12 bases map to TRBD2. Material: PBMCs, obtained around atezolizumab (anti-PD-L1) treatment. CDR3 DNA: TGTGCCAGCAGCTCCCGGACTAGCGGGATGGGTGGTGAGCAGTTCTTC. Translating gives CASSSRTSGMGGEQFF.